The clone carrying this T cell receptor (beta chain) has just a few counts. The antigen remains undetermined. This entry is derived from a study of response to subunit inactivated influenza vaccine. Germline CDR1 is MGHRA and CDR2 is YSYEKL. The V gene lost 1 base and the J gene lost 7 bases, with 13 bases spanning the gap. The CDR3 covers 14 residues. TCRdb re-called the RT-PCR reads through MiXCR, storing one row per CDR3 protein. Here the sample spans 300,000 to 350,000 distinct CDR3 sequences, 20% to 25% being singletons. Study-level results: Authors suggested few new T cells are recruited by each seasonal influenza vaccination.

The receptor was isolated from a man aged 45 to 75 who received an inactivated influenza vaccine. The input for sequencing was PBMCs from blood, taken less than 22 months after vaccination. The chain carries TRBV4-1 and TRBJ1-1; maybe TRBD1 (5 bases). As DNA, the CDR3 is TGCGCCAGCAGCCAAGGGACATTTGGATTTGAAGCTTTCTTT. It encodes CASSQGTFGFEAFF.